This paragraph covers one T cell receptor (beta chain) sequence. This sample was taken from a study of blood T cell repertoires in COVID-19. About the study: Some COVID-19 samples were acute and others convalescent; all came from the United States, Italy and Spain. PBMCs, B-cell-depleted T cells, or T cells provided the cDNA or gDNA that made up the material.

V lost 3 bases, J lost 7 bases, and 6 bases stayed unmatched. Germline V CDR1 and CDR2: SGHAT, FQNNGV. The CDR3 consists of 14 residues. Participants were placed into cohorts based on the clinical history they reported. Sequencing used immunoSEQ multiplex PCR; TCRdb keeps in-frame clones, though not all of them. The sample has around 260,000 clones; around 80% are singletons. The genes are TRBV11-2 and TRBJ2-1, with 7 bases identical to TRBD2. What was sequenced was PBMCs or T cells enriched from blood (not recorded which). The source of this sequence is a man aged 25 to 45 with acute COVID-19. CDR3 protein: CASSFLAGANEQFF. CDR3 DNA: TGTGCCAGCAGCTTTCTGGCGGGAGCTAATGAGCAGTTCTTC.